Listed below are T cell receptor beta chains from one sample, sequenced in a study of shared clonotypes between healthy human individuals. Measured with immunoSEQ multiplex PCR; TCRdb has only the in-frame clones, and not every one. The sample has about 770,000 clones, roughly 72% seen once. Sequences were obtained from memory CD4+ T cells sorted from blood. These receptors originate from a woman aged 25 to 45 in good health. Each CDR3 is given with its conserved first and last residue. Fields, in order: D gene, clone size, V gene, J gene, CDR3 DNA, CDR3 protein. The D gene is left open where the match is weak. Clone size is not always given. Where it is, it says once, few, many or a class for expanded clones.

.	.	TRBV5-1	TRBJ2-3	TGCGCCAGCAGCTTGGTCTCCGGACTAACCACAGATACGCAGTATTTT	CASSLVSGLTTDTQYF
.	.	TRBV5-4	TRBJ1-1	TGTGCCAGCAGCCAAACCGGGGGGGGCACTGAAGCTTTCTTT	CASSQTGGGTEAFF
.	.	TRBV19	TRBJ1-1	TGTGCCAGTAGTAATTACGGGGACACTGAAGCTTTCTTT	CASSNYGDTEAFF
.	.	TRBV30	TRBJ1-4	TGTGCCTGGAGGGGGACAACTAATGAAAAACTGTTTTTT	CAWRGTTNEKLFF
TRBD1	.	TRBV27	TRBJ1-1	TGTGCCAGCAGTTTTAGGGGACAGGGAGGAGGCGGTCGCACTGAAGCTTTCTTT	CASSFRGQGGGGRTEAFF
.	.	TRBV29-1	TRBJ2-1	TGCAGCGTTGATAATGCGAGGAGCTATGAGCAGTTCTTC	CSVDNARSYEQFF
.	.	TRBV6-1	TRBJ2-6	TGTGCCAGCAGTGAAGGGTACTCTGGGGCCAACGTCCTGACTTTC	CASSEGYSGANVLTF
.	.	TRBV19	TRBJ2-2	TGTGCCAGTAGTCCCCGCGCGTGGATAGGCACCGGGGAGCTGTTTTTT	CASSPRAWIGTGELFF
TRBD2	.	TRBV28	TRBJ2-1	TGTGCCAGCAGCAGGGGGACTAGCGGGTACAATGAGCAGTTCTTC	CASSRGTSGYNEQFF
.	.	TRBV11-2	TRBJ1-3	TGTGCCAGCAGCCGGGACCGAGCTAGAAGAAACACCATATATTTT	CASSRDRARRNTIYF
.	.	TRBV19	TRBJ1-2	TGTGCCAGTAGTATGGTCAGGGCCCACTATGGCTACACCTTC	CASSMVRAHYGYTF
.	.	TRBV12-2	TRBJ1-5	TGTGCAAGTCGCTTAGTAGTGCAGGGAAGTCAGCCCCAGCATTTT	CASRLVVQGSQPQHF
TRBD2	.	TRBV5-1	TRBJ2-7	TGCGCCAGCAGCTTGTCGGGACTAGCCTACGAGCAGTACTTC	CASSLSGLAYEQYF
.	.	TRBV4-1	TRBJ1-1	TGCGCCAGCAGCCAGGGACGGGTCTACGGGAACACTGAAGCTTTCTTT	CASSQGRVYGNTEAFF
.	.	TRBV11-2	TRBJ1-5	TGTGCCAGCAGCCGGACGGGAGATAGCAATCAGCCCCAGCATTTT	CASSRTGDSNQPQHF
.	.	TRBV27	TRBJ2-7	TGTGCCAGCAGTCCACGGGGAAGGCCTGCCGAGCAGTACTTC	CASSPRGRPAEQYF
.	.	TRBV9	TRBJ2-5	TGTGCCAGCAGCGTAGCAGTGGGGGAGACCCAGTACTTC	CASSVAVGETQYF
TRBD1	.	TRBV14	TRBJ2-1	TGTGCCAGCAGCCAAGACCCAGGGGGAAGTTACAATGAGCAGTTCTTC	CASSQDPGGSYNEQFF
.	few	TRBV29-1	TRBJ1-2	TGCAGCGTTCAAGAGGGATCCTATGGCTACACCTTC	CSVQEGSYGYTF
.	.	TRBV11-2	TRBJ1-2	TGTGCCAGCAGCTTAAATGGGGGCTATGGCTACACCTTC	CASSLNGGYGYTF
TRBD2	.	TRBV29-1	TRBJ2-7	TGCAGCGTTGTCAGGCTAGCGGGATCCGAGCAGTACTTC	CSVVRLAGSEQYF
.	.	TRBV5-6	TRBJ2-2	TGTGCCAGCAGCTCGAGAACGGGAACTAACACCGGGGAGCTGTTTTTT	CASSSRTGTNTGELFF
.	.	TRBV6-1	TRBJ2-3	TGTGCCAGCAGTGATTGGGCGGCAGATACGCAGTATTTT	CASSDWAADTQYF
TRBD1	few	TRBV2	TRBJ2-1	TGTGCCAGCGCCGGGACAGACTACAATGAGCAGTTCTTC	CASAGTDYNEQFF
.	.	TRBV11-2	TRBJ2-7	TGTGCCAGCTCCGGGACCTCCTACGAGCAGTACTTC	CASSGTSYEQYF
TRBD2	.	TRBV28	TRBJ2-3	TGTGCCAGCAGTCATGTTGGCGGGAGGGGCACAGATACGCAGTATTTT	CASSHVGGRGTDTQYF
.	.	TRBV10-3	TRBJ2-5	TGTGCCATCAGTGGGAACACTGACCAAGAGACCCAGTACTTC	CAISGNTDQETQYF
.	.	TRBV5-6	TRBJ2-7	TGTGCCAGCAGCTTACTTTCAGGTAGCTCCTACGAGCAGTACTTC	CASSLLSGSSYEQYF
.	.	TRBV6-1	TRBJ1-2	TGTGCCAGCAGGGCAGGATGGGGCTACACCTTC	CASRAGWGYTF
.	few	TRBV19	TRBJ1-5	TGTGCCAGTAGTATAACGGATAGCAATCAGCCCCAGCATTTT	CASSITDSNQPQHF
TRBD2	few	TRBV13	TRBJ2-1	TGTGCCAGCAGCCTAAGCCAGCCGAGCGGGGGCCTTTGGAATGAGCAGTTCTTC	CASSLSQPSGGLWNEQFF
.	.	TRBV30	TRBJ1-3	TGTGCCTGTAAGAAGACTGGAAACACCATATATTTT	CACKKTGNTIYF
TRBD2	.	TRBV13	TRBJ2-5	TGTGCCAGCAGCTACCCCCGTGGACTAGCGGGAGTAGGTCAAGAGACCCAGTACTTC	CASSYPRGLAGVGQETQYF
.	few	TRBV29-1	TRBJ2-6	TGCAGCGTGGCGGGCCCCTCTGGGGCCAACGTCCTGACTTTC	CSVAGPSGANVLTF
TRBD1	.	TRBV30	TRBJ1-4	TGTGCCTGGACTGAGGACAGGGCTGATGAAAAACTGTTTTTT	CAWTEDRADEKLFF
TRBD1	once	TRBV4-1	TRBJ2-7	TGCGCCAGCAGCCAACCCAGACAGGGAAGATCCTACGAGCAGTACTTC	CASSQPRQGRSYEQYF
.	.	TRBV10-2	TRBJ1-4	TGCGCCAGCAGTGAGGGAAAGACAACTAATGAAAAACTGTTTTTT	CASSEGKTTNEKLFF
.	.	TRBV7-9	TRBJ1-2	TGTGCCAGCAGCTTCGGGACCGAGCGGCCCTATGGCTACACCTTC	CASSFGTERPYGYTF
.	.	TRBV7-9	TRBJ1-1	TGTGCCAGCAGCCCGCGGGGCGGTTACAGGCTCATGAACACTGAAGCTTTCTTT	CASSPRGGYRLMNTEAFF
.	.	TRBV30	TRBJ2-7	TGTGCCTGGAGTCTCAGGGCAGGGAAGGACGAGCAGTACTTC	CAWSLRAGKDEQYF
TRBD1	.	TRBV5-4	TRBJ2-7	TGTGCCAGCAGCCCCTCGACAGGGCCCTACGAGCAGTACTTC	CASSPSTGPYEQYF
.	few	TRBV28	TRBJ2-7	TGTGCCAGCAGTTCGCTTCTTAACAGCCACGAGCAGTACTTC	CASSSLLNSHEQYF
.	few	TRBV27	TRBJ2-2	TGTGCCAGCAGAAGGGATAGGACTCCTGGCGGGGAGCTGTTTTTT	CASRRDRTPGGELFF
.	.	TRBV5-6	TRBJ2-7	TGTGCCAGCAGCTCCCGAGGGCGTGCCTTTACCTACGAGCAGTACTTC	CASSSRGRAFTYEQYF
.	once	TRBV6-1	TRBJ2-1	TGTGCCAGCAGATCCTCCTTATATGAGCAGTTCTTC	CASRSSLYEQFF
.	.	TRBV27	TRBJ2-7	TGTGCCAGCAGTCCCCATGGAGCGTACTCCTACGAGCAGTACTTC	CASSPHGAYSYEQYF
.	.	TRBV5-1	TRBJ2-5	TGCGCCAGCAGCTTGGCGGACAGCGTAACGGAGACCCAGTACTTC	CASSLADSVTETQYF
.	many	TRBV5-4	TRBJ2-2	TGTGCCAGCAGCTTGGCCGGTTCCGGGAGTATTACCGGGGAGCTGTTTTTT	CASSLAGSGSITGELFF
.	.	TRBV6-5	TRBJ1-1	TGTGCCAGCAGTTCGGGACCGGCGTTCGGGGACACTGAAGCTTTCTTT	CASSSGPAFGDTEAFF
.	.	TRBV4-1	TRBJ1-1	TGCGCCAGCAGCCGGTCGGGGGGGCTTTTAACTGAAGCTTTCTTT	CASSRSGGLLTEAFF
TRBD1	.	TRBV6-5	TRBJ1-5	TGTGCCAGCACCGACAGGGGAAGGCAGCCCCAGCATTTT	CASTDRGRQPQHF